The clone carrying this T cell receptor beta chain was seen a few times. Antigen unknown. Germline lookup yields CDR1 MDHEN and CDR2 SYDVKM. V was shortened by 2 bases and J by 7 bases, with 17 bases between the two germline ends. The CDR3 extends over 15 amino acids. This sample was included in a study of T-cell reconstitution after alpha-beta-depleted transplantation in children. It was with unique molecular identifiers that the TCRbeta library was prepared. TCRdb redid the calling of the PCR reads with MiXCR, one entry per CDR3 protein. The table lists approximately 630,000 distinct CDR3 sequences, about an eighth of them singletons. Overall study results and limits: Expanded graft clones, several hundred of them, were reportedly the source of alpha-beta T cells about two months after transplant. T-cell counts and diversity were attributed mostly to newly produced T cells one year after transplant. Elevated TCRbeta diversity at day 60 was traced, in some patients, to surviving recipient T cells and thymic progenitors.

The input for sequencing was PBMCs, taken before TCRalphabeta/CD19-depleted stem cell transplant. The chain has TRBV28 and TRBJ1-2; D not certain. This TCR was sampled from a girl aged 2 to 9 with congenital amegakaryocytic thrombocytopenia, due to receive a stem cell transplant. In nucleotides, the CDR3 is TGTGCCAGCAGTTTAGGAGGGAATGTCTACGGTGGCTACACCTTC. Residues: CASSLGGNVYGGYTF.